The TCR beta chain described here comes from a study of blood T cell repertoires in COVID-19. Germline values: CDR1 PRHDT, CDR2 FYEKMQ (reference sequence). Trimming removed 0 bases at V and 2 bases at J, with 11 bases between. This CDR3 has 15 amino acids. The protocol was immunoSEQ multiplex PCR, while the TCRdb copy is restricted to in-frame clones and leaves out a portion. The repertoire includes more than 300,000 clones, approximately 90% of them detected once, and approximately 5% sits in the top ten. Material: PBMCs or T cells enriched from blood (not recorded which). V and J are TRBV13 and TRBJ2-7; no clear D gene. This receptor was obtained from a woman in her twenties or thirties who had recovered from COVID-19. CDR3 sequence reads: CASSLGHDSPYEQYF. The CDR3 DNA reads TGTGCCAGCAGCTTAGGGCACGACTCTCCCTACGAGCAGTACTTC.